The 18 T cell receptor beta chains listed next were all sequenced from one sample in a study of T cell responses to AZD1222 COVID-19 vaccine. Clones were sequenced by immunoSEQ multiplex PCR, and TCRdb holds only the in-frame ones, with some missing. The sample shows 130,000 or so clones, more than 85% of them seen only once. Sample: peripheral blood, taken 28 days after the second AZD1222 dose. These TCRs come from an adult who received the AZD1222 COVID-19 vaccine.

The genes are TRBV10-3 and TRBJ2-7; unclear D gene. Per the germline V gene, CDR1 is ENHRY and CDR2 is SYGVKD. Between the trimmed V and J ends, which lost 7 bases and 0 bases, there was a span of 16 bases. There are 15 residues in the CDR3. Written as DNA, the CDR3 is TGTGCCATCAAAATTCCGGATCCGGGCTCCTACGAGCAGTACGTC. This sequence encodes CAIKIPDPGSYEQYV.

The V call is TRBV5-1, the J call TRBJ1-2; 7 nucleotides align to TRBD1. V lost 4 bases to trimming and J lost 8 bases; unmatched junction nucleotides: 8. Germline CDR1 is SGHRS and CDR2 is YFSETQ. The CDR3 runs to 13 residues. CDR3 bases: TGCGCCAGCAGCACAGGGGACGGTAGGGGCTACACCTTC. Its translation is CASSTGDGRGYTF.

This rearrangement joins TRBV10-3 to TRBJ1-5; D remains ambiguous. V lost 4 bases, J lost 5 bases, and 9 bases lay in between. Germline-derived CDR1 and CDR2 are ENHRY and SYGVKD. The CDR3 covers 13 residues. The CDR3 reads CAISVSVDQPQHF. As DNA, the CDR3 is TGTGCCATCAGTGTCTCTGTCGATCAGCCCCAGCATTTT.

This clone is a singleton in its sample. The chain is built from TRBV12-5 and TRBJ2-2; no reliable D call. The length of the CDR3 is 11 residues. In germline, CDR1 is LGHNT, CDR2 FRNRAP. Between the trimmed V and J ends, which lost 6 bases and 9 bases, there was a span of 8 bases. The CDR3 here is CASGLARELFF. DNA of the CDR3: TGTGCTAGTGGCCTGGCCAGGGAGCTGTTTTTT.

The CDR3 DNA reads as TGCGCCAGCAGATTCGGGACAGCCGAAGCTTTCTTT. Translating gives CASRFGTAEAFF. The V gene is TRBV5-1, the J gene TRBJ1-1; 7 nucleotides line up with TRBD1. The CDR3 loop spans 12 amino acids. Germline CDR1 reads SGHRS; CDR2 reads YFSETQ. The ends lost 5 bases at V and 8 bases at J; junction bases unmatched: 6.

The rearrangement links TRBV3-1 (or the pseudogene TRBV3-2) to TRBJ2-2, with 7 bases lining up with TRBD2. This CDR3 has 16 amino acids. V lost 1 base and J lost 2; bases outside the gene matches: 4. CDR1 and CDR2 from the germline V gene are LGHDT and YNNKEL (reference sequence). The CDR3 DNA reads TGTGCCAGCAGCCAAGGTGGCGGGAGTAACACCGGGGAGCTGTTTTTT. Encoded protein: CASSQGGGSNTGELFF.

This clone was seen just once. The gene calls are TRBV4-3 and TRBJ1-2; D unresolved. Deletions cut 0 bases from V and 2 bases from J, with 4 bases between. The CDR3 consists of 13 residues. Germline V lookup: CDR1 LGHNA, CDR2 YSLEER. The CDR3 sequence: CASSQDKNYGYTF. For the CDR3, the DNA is TGCGCCAGCAGCCAAGATAAGAACTATGGCTACACCTTC.

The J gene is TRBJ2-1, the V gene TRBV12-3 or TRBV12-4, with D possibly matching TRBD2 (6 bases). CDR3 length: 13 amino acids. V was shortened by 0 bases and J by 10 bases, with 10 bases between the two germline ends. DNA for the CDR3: TGTGCCAGCAGTTTAGCGAGTAGCGGCGAGCAGTTCTTC. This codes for CASSLASSGEQFF.

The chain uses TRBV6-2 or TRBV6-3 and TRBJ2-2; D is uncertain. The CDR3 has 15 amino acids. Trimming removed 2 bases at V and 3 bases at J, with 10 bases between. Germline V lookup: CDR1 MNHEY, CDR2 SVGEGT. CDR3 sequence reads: CASSYGESDTGELFF. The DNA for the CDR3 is TGTGCCAGCAGTTACGGGGAATCGGACACCGGGGAGCTGTTTTTT.

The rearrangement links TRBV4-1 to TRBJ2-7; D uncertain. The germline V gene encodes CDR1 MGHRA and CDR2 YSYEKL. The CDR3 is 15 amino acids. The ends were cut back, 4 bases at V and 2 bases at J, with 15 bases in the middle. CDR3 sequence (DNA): TGCGCCAGCAGCCCTCTACTAAAGGTCCCCTACGAGCAGTACTTC. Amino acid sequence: CASSPLLKVPYEQYF.

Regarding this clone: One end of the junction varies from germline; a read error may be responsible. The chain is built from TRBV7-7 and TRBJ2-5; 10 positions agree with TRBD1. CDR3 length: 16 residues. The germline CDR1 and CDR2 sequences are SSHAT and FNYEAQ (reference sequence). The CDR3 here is CASSLTGGAGQETQYF. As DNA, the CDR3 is TGTGCTAGCAGCTTGACAGGGGGCGCGGGGCAAGAGACCCAGTACTTC.

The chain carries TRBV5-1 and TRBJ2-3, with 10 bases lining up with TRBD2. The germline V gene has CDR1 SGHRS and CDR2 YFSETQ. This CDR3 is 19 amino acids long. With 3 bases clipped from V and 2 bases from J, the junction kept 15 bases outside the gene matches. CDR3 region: CASSSGAASGGSITDTQYF. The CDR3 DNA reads TGCGCCAGCAGCTCGGGCGCGGCTAGCGGGGGCTCAATCACAGATACGCAGTATTTT.

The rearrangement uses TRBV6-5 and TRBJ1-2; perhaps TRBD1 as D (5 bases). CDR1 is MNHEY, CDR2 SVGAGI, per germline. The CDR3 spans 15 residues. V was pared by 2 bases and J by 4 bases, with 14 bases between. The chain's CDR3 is CASSYSGAGGYGYTF. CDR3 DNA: TGTGCCAGCAGTTACAGCGGGGCCGGGGGCTATGGCTACACCTTC.

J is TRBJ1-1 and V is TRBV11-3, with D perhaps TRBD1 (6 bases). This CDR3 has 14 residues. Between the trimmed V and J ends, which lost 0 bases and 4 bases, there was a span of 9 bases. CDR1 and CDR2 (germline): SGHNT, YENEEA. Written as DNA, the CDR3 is TGTGCCAGCAGCTTAGATGGGGGGCGCACTGAAGCTTTCTTT. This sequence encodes CASSLDGGRTEAFF.

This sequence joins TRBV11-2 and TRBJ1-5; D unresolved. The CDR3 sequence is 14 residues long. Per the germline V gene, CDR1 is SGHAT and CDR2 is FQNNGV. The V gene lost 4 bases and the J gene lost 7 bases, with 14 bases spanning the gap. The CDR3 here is CASSSDPLWQPQHF. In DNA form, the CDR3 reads TGTGCCAGCAGCTCCGACCCCCTGTGGCAGCCCCAGCATTTT.

The CDR3 coding sequence is TGTGCCAGCAGTGCCCAAGGGGTCCCCCCCCAAGAGACCCAGTACTTC. It encodes CASSAQGVPPQETQYF. The chain combines TRBV3-1 (or the pseudogene TRBV3-2) with TRBJ2-5, with a weak D call TRBD1 (5 bases). This CDR3 contains 16 residues. Germline assignment: CDR1 LGHDT and CDR2 YNNKEL (reference sequence). V shed 6 bases and J shed 1 base, with 18 bases lying between them.

The CDR3 protein is CASSKEGSLGNSPLHF. DNA for the CDR3: TGTGCCAGCAGCAAAGAGGGGAGTCTAGGCAATTCACCCCTCCACTTT. The V call is TRBV5-5, the J call TRBJ1-6; D may be TRBD1 (5 bases). CDR1 SGHKS and CDR2 YYEKEE come from the germline V gene (reference sequence). V lost 4 bases, J lost 7 bases, and 18 bases lay in between. This CDR3 is built from 16 residues.

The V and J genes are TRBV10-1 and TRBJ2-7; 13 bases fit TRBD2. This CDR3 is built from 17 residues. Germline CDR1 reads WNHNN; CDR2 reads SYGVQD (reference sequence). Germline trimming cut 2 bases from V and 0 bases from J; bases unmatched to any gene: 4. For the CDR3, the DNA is TGCGCCAGCAGTGAGAGAGGGACTAGCGGGACCTCCTACGAGCAGTACGTC. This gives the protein CASSERGTSGTSYEQYV.